This is a list of T cell receptor beta chains from one sample in a study of beta chain features in type 1 diabetes. The repertoire was sequenced with immunoSEQ multiplex PCR; TCRdb's copy has only in-frame clones and lacks some. The data hold around 40,000 clones, with 65% to 70% observed a single time. The sequencing input was Tregs from blood. Every receptor here comes from a woman aged 18-29 years with type 1 diabetes. CDR3s include the opening cysteine and the closing phenylalanine or tryptophan. Each record gives: clone size, V gene, J gene, D gene, CDR3 length, CDR3 protein, CDR3 DNA. A D gene is named only where the DNA matches it firmly. Not all rows give a size; the values are once, few, many and, for expanded clones, a class.

abundance: -
v_gene: TRBV7-2
j_gene: TRBJ2-7
d_gene: TRBD2
len: 13
CDR3aa: CASSLVPAGEQYF
CDR3nt: TGTGCCAGCAGCTTAGTCCCAGCGGGGGAGCAGTACTTC

abundance: -
v_gene: TRBV10-3
j_gene: TRBJ2-1
d_gene: TRBD2
len: 15
CDR3aa: CAITAGATSYNEQFF
CDR3nt: TGTGCCATCACAGCGGGAGCCACCTCCTACAATGAGCAGTTCTTC

abundance: -
v_gene: TRBV7-9
j_gene: TRBJ2-7
d_gene: -
len: 11
CDR3aa: CASSASYEQYF
CDR3nt: TGTGCCAGCAGCGCGTCCTACGAGCAGTACTTC

abundance: -
v_gene: TRBV7-2
j_gene: TRBJ2-2
d_gene: TRBD1
len: 15
CDR3aa: CASSLGTGVNGELFF
CDR3nt: TGTGCCAGCAGCTTAGGAACAGGGGTAAACGGGGAGCTGTTTTTT

abundance: -
v_gene: TRBV5-1
j_gene: TRBJ2-2
d_gene: TRBD1
len: 16
CDR3aa: CASSGRDRVEAGELFF
CDR3nt: TGCGCCAGCAGCGGCCGGGACAGAGTGGAGGCCGGGGAGCTGTTTTTT

abundance: -
v_gene: TRBV11-3
j_gene: TRBJ1-3
d_gene: -
len: 14
CDR3aa: CASSSSSGGDTIYF
CDR3nt: TGTGCCAGCAGCTCATCCTCAGGCGGGGACACCATATATTTT

abundance: few
v_gene: TRBV30
j_gene: TRBJ2-7
d_gene: -
len: 14
CDR3aa: CAWSIRGIAYEQYF
CDR3nt: TGTGCCTGGAGTATCCGGGGGATCGCCTACGAGCAGTACTTC

abundance: -
v_gene: TRBV5-1
j_gene: TRBJ1-6
d_gene: -
len: 15
CDR3aa: CASSLDGRPGSPLHF
CDR3nt: TGCGCCAGCAGCTTGGATGGGCGGCCAGGGTCACCCCTCCACTTT

abundance: -
v_gene: TRBV6-5
j_gene: TRBJ2-3
d_gene: TRBD2
len: 14
CDR3aa: CASRAGGYADTQYF
CDR3nt: TGTGCCAGCAGAGCGGGAGGTTACGCAGATACGCAGTATTTT

abundance: -
v_gene: TRBV4-1
j_gene: TRBJ2-1
d_gene: -
len: 16
CDR3aa: CASSPPDRSSYNEQFF
CDR3nt: TGCGCCAGCAGCCCCCCGGACAGAAGCTCCTACAATGAGCAGTTCTTC

abundance: few
v_gene: TRBV18
j_gene: TRBJ2-1
d_gene: TRBD1
len: 14
CDR3aa: CASRQGPIYNEQFF
CDR3nt: TGTGCCAGCCGACAGGGCCCCATATACAATGAGCAGTTCTTC

abundance: -
v_gene: TRBV9
j_gene: TRBJ2-1
d_gene: TRBD2
len: 16
CDR3aa: CASSVSGGSSYNEQFF
CDR3nt: TGTGCCAGCAGCGTTAGCGGGGGATCTTCCTACAATGAGCAGTTCTTC

abundance: -
v_gene: TRBV28
j_gene: TRBJ1-1
d_gene: TRBD1
len: 14
CDR3aa: CASSTGQVNTEAFF
CDR3nt: TGTGCCAGCAGCACTGGACAGGTGAACACTGAAGCTTTCTTT

abundance: -
v_gene: TRBV6-5
j_gene: TRBJ2-3
d_gene: TRBD1
len: 14
CDR3aa: CASRGTGSADTQYF
CDR3nt: TGTGCCAGCAGAGGGACAGGCTCGGCAGATACGCAGTATTTT

abundance: -
v_gene: TRBV15
j_gene: TRBJ2-1
d_gene: TRBD1
len: 15
CDR3aa: CATSRGEGAGNEQFF
CDR3nt: TGTGCCACCAGCAGAGGTGAGGGGGCAGGAAATGAGCAGTTCTTC

abundance: -
v_gene: TRBV5-1
j_gene: TRBJ2-1
d_gene: TRBD2
len: 18
CDR3aa: CASSLGLITSGSFNEQFF
CDR3nt: TGCGCCAGCAGCTTGGGCCTAATCACTAGCGGGAGTTTTAATGAGCAGTTCTTC

abundance: few
v_gene: TRBV5-5
j_gene: TRBJ2-7
d_gene: -
len: 12
CDR3aa: CASSRGSYEQYF
CDR3nt: TGTGCCAGCAGCCGGGGGAGCTACGAGCAGTACTTC

abundance: -
v_gene: TRBV11-2
j_gene: TRBJ1-3
d_gene: -
len: 15
CDR3aa: CASRVGQGPGNTIYF
CDR3nt: TGTGCCAGCAGAGTTGGGCAGGGTCCTGGAAACACCATATATTTT

abundance: -
v_gene: TRBV7-2
j_gene: TRBJ1-2
d_gene: TRBD1
len: 13
CDR3aa: CASSLGQGWGYTF
CDR3nt: TGTGCCAGCAGCTTAGGACAGGGATGGGGCTACACCTTC

abundance: -
v_gene: TRBV30
j_gene: TRBJ1-2
d_gene: -
len: 11
CDR3aa: CAWSPPGGYTF
CDR3nt: TGTGCCTGGAGTCCTCCCGGTGGCTACACCTTC

abundance: -
v_gene: TRBV19
j_gene: TRBJ2-1
d_gene: TRBD2
len: 13
CDR3aa: CASRTSGNNEQFF
CDR3nt: TGTGCCAGCCGGACTAGCGGGAACAATGAGCAGTTCTTC

abundance: medium-sized
v_gene: TRBV18
j_gene: TRBJ2-5
d_gene: TRBD1
len: 13
CDR3aa: CASSRGQGETQYF
CDR3nt: TGTGCCAGCTCACGGGGACAGGGAGAGACCCAGTACTTC

abundance: few
v_gene: TRBV5-4
j_gene: TRBJ2-7
d_gene: -
len: 16
CDR3aa: CASSLGGPGVYYEQYF
CDR3nt: TGTGCCAGCAGCTTGGGGGGGCCAGGGGTCTACTACGAGCAGTACTTC

abundance: once
v_gene: TRBV7-2
j_gene: TRBJ2-3
d_gene: TRBD2
len: 15
CDR3aa: CASRAPNGRTDTQYF
CDR3nt: TGTGCCAGTCGAGCGCCAAACGGGAGGACAGATACGCAGTATTTT

abundance: -
v_gene: TRBV9
j_gene: TRBJ2-5
d_gene: -
len: 16
CDR3aa: CASSVGPGQGAYEQYF
CDR3nt: -

abundance: -
v_gene: TRBV25-1
j_gene: TRBJ2-1
d_gene: -
len: 11
CDR3aa: CASSAKYEQFF
CDR3nt: TGTGCCAGCAGTGCTAAGTATGAGCAGTTCTTC

abundance: -
v_gene: TRBV7-2
j_gene: TRBJ2-7
d_gene: TRBD1
len: 16
CDR3aa: CASSLGARDRFNEQYF
CDR3nt: TGTGCCAGCAGCTTAGGGGCCCGGGACAGGTTCAACGAGCAGTACTTC

abundance: few
v_gene: TRBV10-3
j_gene: TRBJ1-2
d_gene: TRBD1
len: 15
CDR3aa: CAITGGQGAKDGYTF
CDR3nt: TGTGCCATCACAGGAGGGCAGGGGGCTAAAGATGGCTACACCTTC

abundance: -
v_gene: TRBV10-3
j_gene: TRBJ1-1
d_gene: -
len: 13
CDR3aa: CAISHRDNTEAFF
CDR3nt: TGTGCCATCAGTCACAGGGATAACACTGAAGCTTTCTTT

abundance: -
v_gene: TRBV10-3
j_gene: TRBJ1-6
d_gene: TRBD1
len: 13
CDR3aa: CAIKGQENSPLHF
CDR3nt: TGTGCCATCAAGGGACAGGAAAATTCACCCCTCCACTTT

abundance: -
v_gene: TRBV5-1
j_gene: TRBJ1-2
d_gene: TRBD1
len: 13
CDR3aa: CASSRQGIWSYTF
CDR3nt: TGCGCCAGCAGCCGACAGGGTATATGGAGCTACACCTTC

abundance: -
v_gene: TRBV19
j_gene: TRBJ1-2
d_gene: -
len: 14
CDR3aa: CASSIATKDYGYTF
CDR3nt: TGTGCCAGTAGTATAGCGACAAAGGACTATGGCTACACCTTC

abundance: -
v_gene: TRBV5-1
j_gene: TRBJ2-5
d_gene: TRBD2
len: 15
CDR3aa: CASSSGLAGVETQYF
CDR3nt: TGCGCCAGCAGCTCGGGACTAGCGGGGGTGGAGACCCAGTACTTC

abundance: -
v_gene: TRBV5-1
j_gene: TRBJ2-7
d_gene: -
len: 14
CDR3aa: CASSPRTVTYEQYF
CDR3nt: TGCGCCAGCAGCCCCCGGACAGTAACTTACGAGCAGTACTTC

abundance: -
v_gene: TRBV7-2
j_gene: TRBJ2-1
d_gene: TRBD2
len: 16
CDR3aa: CASSLFRLAGGEEQFF
CDR3nt: TGTGCCAGCAGCTTATTTAGACTAGCGGGTGGGGAGGAGCAGTTCTTC

abundance: few
v_gene: TRBV2
j_gene: TRBJ2-7
d_gene: -
len: 15
CDR3aa: CASTRTAGPSYEQYF
CDR3nt: TGTGCCAGCACCCGGACAGCCGGACCCTCCTACGAGCAGTACTTC

abundance: -
v_gene: TRBV9
j_gene: TRBJ1-2
d_gene: TRBD1
len: 18
CDR3aa: CASSPRGQIVRANYGYTF
CDR3nt: TGTGCCAGCAGCCCGCGGGGACAGATAGTTCGAGCTAACTATGGCTACACCTTC

abundance: -
v_gene: TRBV5-4
j_gene: TRBJ2-1
d_gene: TRBD2
len: 15
CDR3aa: CASSLGTSGSSEQFF
CDR3nt: TGTGCCAGCAGCTTGGGTACTAGCGGGAGCAGTGAGCAGTTCTTC

abundance: few
v_gene: TRBV6-5
j_gene: TRBJ1-2
d_gene: TRBD1
len: 14
CDR3aa: CASRSGTVNYGYTF
CDR3nt: TGTGCCAGCAGAAGTGGGACAGTTAACTATGGCTACACCTTC

abundance: -
v_gene: TRBV6-5
j_gene: TRBJ2-6
d_gene: -
len: 14
CDR3aa: CASSPRGGANVLTF
CDR3nt: TGTGCCAGCAGCCCACGGGGAGGGGCCAACGTCCTGACTTTC

abundance: -
v_gene: TRBV29-1
j_gene: TRBJ1-1
d_gene: -
len: 11
CDR3aa: CSVKPGIEAFF
CDR3nt: TGCAGCGTCAAACCGGGGATTGAAGCTTTCTTT

abundance: -
v_gene: TRBV10-3
j_gene: TRBJ2-3
d_gene: -
len: 14
CDR3aa: CAISEAQSTDTQYF
CDR3nt: TGTGCCATCAGTGAGGCACAGTCCACAGATACGCAGTATTTT

abundance: -
v_gene: TRBV19
j_gene: TRBJ1-1
d_gene: TRBD1
len: 18
CDR3aa: CASTSRGGPYRENTEAFF
CDR3nt: TGTGCCAGTACCTCGAGAGGGGGCCCGTACAGAGAGAACACTGAAGCTTTCTTT

abundance: few
v_gene: TRBV19
j_gene: TRBJ2-6
d_gene: TRBD1
len: 17
CDR3aa: CASTEGATISGANVLTF
CDR3nt: TGTGCTAGTACAGAGGGGGCGACTATTTCTGGGGCCAACGTCCTGACTTTC

abundance: few
v_gene: TRBV5-4
j_gene: TRBJ2-5
d_gene: -
len: 14
CDR3aa: CASSFLGGGETQYF
CDR3nt: TGTGCCAGCAGCTTCCTGGGGGGTGGGGAGACCCAGTACTTC

abundance: once
v_gene: TRBV28
j_gene: TRBJ2-2
d_gene: -
len: 13
CDR3aa: CASRDYNTGELFF
CDR3nt: TGTGCCAGCAGGGACTATAACACCGGGGAGCTGTTTTTT

abundance: -
v_gene: TRBV19
j_gene: TRBJ2-2
d_gene: -
len: 13
CDR3aa: CATNGGFTGELFF
CDR3nt: TGTGCCACCAACGGGGGATTCACCGGGGAGCTGTTTTTC

abundance: few
v_gene: TRBV11-2
j_gene: TRBJ2-4
d_gene: TRBD2
len: 20
CDR3aa: CASSLEALAGEAVSKNIQYF
CDR3nt: TGTGCCAGCAGCTTAGAAGCACTAGCGGGAGAAGCTGTGTCCAAAAACATTCAGTACTTC